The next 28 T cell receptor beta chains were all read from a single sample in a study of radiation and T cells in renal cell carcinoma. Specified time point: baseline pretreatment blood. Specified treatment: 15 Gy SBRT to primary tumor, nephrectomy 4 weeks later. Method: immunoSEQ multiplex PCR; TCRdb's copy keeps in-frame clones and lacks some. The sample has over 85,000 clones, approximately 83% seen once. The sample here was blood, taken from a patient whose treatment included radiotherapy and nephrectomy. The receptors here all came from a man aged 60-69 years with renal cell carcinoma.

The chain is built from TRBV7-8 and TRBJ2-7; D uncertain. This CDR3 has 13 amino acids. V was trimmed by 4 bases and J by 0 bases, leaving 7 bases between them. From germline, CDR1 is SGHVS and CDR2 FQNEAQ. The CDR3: CASSSSNSYEQYF. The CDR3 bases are TGTGCCAGCAGCTCTTCCAACTCCTACGAGCAGTACTTC.

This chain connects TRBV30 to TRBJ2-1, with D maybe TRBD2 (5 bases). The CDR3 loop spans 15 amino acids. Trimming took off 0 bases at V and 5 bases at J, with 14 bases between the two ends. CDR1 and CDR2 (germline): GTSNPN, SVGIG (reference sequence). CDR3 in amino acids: CAWSVRGRTHNEQFF. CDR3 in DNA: TGTGCCTGGAGTGTACGTGGGAGAACCCACAATGAGCAGTTCTTC.

CDR3 DNA: TGTGCCAGCAGCTTATTGGGGGGGTTCGGAGAGACCCAGTACTTC. Translating gives CASSLLGGFGETQYF. The chain couples TRBV11-2 to TRBJ2-5; 7 bases are a match to TRBD2. Unmatched junction bases numbered 7, after V lost 2 bases and J lost 4 bases. Germline-derived CDR1 and CDR2 are SGHAT and FQNNGV. The CDR3 is 15 residues long.

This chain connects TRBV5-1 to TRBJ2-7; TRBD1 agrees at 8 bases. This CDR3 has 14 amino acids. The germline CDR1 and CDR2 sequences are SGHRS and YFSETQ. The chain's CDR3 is CATAWAGGDYEQYF. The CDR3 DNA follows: TGCGCGACAGCTTGGGCAGGGGGCGACTACGAGCAGTACTTC.

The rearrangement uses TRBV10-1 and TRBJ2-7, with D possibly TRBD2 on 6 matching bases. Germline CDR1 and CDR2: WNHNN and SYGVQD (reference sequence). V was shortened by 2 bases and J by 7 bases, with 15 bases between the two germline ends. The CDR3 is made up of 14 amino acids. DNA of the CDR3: TGCGCCAGCAGTGAGGGTGGAGGGGTGCGGGAGCAGTACTTC. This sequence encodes CASSEGGGVREQYF.

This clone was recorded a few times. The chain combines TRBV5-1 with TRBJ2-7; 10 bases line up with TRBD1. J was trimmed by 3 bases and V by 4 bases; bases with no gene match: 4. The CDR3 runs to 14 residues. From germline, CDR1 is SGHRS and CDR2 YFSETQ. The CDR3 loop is CASSPGTGDYEQYF. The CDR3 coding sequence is TGCGCCAGCAGCCCCGGGACAGGGGACTACGAGCAGTACTTC.

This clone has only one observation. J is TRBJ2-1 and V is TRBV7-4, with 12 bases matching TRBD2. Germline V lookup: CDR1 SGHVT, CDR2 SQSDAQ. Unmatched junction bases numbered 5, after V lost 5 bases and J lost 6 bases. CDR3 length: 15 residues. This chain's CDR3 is CASSLGLAGPNEQFF. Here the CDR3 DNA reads TGTGCCAGCAGCCTTGGACTAGCGGGACCCAATGAGCAGTTCTTC.

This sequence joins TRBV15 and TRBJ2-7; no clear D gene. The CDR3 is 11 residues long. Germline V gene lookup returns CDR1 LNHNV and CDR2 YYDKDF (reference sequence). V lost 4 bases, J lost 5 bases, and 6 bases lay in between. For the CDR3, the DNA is TGTGCCACCAGCAATCGGGACGAGCAGTACTTC. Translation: CATSNRDEQYF.

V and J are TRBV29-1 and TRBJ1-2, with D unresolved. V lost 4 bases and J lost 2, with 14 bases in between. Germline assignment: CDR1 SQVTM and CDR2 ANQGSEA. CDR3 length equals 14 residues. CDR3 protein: CSVGEGDFNYGYTF. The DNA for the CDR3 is TGCAGCGTTGGAGAGGGAGACTTCAACTATGGCTACACCTTC.

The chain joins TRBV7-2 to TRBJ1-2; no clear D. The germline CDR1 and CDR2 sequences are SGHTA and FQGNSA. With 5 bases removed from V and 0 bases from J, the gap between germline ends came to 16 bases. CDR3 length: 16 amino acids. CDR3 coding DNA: TGTGCCAGCAGCATTACCCCCACCGATGCTAACTATGGCTACACCTTC. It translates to CASSITPTDANYGYTF.

CDR3 region: CASRRSYGYTF. The CDR3 region has the DNA TGTGCCAGCCGACGAAGCTATGGCTACACCTTC. The chain joins TRBV6-6 to TRBJ1-2; D not resolved. V was shortened by 8 bases and J by 4 bases, with 8 bases between the two germline ends. CDR1 MNHNY and CDR2 SVGAGI come from the germline V gene (reference sequence). The CDR3 runs to 11 residues.

CDR3 loop: CASSLGQGAFEQYF. In DNA, the CDR3 is TGTGCCAGCAGCTTAGGTCAGGGGGCCTTCGAGCAGTACTTC. The chain links TRBV7-9 to TRBJ2-7; TRBD1 matches at 8 bases. CDR1 SEHNR and CDR2 FQNEAQ come from the germline V gene (reference sequence). This CDR3 spans 14 amino acids. V was pared by 1 base and J by 6 bases, with 5 bases of the junction left unmatched.

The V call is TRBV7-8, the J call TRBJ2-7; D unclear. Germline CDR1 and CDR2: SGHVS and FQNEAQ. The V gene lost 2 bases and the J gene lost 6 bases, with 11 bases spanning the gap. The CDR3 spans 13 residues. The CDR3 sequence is CASSLLGQGEQYF. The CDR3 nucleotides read TGTGCCAGCAGCTTACTAGGGCAAGGCGAGCAGTACTTC.

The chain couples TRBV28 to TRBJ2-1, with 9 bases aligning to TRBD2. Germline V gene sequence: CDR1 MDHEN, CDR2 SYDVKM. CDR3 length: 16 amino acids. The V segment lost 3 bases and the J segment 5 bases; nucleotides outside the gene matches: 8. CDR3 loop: CASSFQAGGGHNEQFF. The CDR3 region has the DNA TGTGCCAGCAGTTTTCAAGCGGGAGGAGGTCACAATGAGCAGTTCTTC.

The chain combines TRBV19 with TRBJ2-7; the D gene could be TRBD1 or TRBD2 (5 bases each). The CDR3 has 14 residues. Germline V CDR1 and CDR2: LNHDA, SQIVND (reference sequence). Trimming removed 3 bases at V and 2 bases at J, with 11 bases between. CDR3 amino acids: CASSMGRTTYEQYF. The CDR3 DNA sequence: TGTGCCAGTAGTATGGGACGGACAACCTACGAGCAGTACTTC.

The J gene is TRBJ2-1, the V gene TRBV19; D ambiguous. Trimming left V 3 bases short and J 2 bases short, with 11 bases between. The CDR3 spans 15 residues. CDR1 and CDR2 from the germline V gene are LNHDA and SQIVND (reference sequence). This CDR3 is CASSIGGVPYNEQFF. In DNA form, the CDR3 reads TGTGCCAGTAGTATTGGCGGAGTGCCCTACAATGAGCAGTTCTTC.

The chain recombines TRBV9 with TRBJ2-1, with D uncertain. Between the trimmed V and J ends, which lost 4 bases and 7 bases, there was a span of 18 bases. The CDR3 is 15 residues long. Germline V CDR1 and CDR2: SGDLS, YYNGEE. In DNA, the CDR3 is TGTGCCAGCAGCCCTCGGGTCTTCATGCCAAATGAGCAGTTCTTC. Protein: CASSPRVFMPNEQFF.

In DNA form, the CDR3 reads TGCGCCAGCAGCTTGGAAACTAGCGACTCCTACAATGAGCAGTTCTTC. Translation: CASSLETSDSYNEQFF. The chain uses TRBV5-1 and TRBJ2-1; 7 nucleotides line up with TRBD2. This CDR3 is 16 amino acids long. The V and J ends lost 0 bases and 0 bases, in that order; junction bases with no gene match: 3. Germline CDR1 is SGHRS and CDR2 is YFSETQ.

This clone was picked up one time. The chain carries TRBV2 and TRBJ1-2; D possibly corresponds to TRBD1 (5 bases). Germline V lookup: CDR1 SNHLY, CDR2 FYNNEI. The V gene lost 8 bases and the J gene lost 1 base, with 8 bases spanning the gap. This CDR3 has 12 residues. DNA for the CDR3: TGTGCCAGCCCTGGGGGTAACTATGGCTACACCTTC. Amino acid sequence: CASPGGNYGYTF.

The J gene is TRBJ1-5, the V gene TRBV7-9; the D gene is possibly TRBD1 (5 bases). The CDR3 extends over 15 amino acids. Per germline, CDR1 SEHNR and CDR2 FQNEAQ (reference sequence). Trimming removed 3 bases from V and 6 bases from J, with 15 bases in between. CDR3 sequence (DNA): TGTGCCAGCAGCTTGGGGTCAGGGTTGGGTCAGCCCCAGCATTTT. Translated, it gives CASSLGSGLGQPQHF. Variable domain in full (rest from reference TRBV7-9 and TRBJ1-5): DTGVSQNPRHKITKRGQNVTFRCDPISEHNRLYWYRQTLGQGPEFLTYFQNEAQLEKSRLLSDRFSAERPKGSFSTLEIQRTEQGDSAMYLCASSLGSGLGQPQHFGDGTRLSIL.

This chain's CDR3 is CASSMARQGWGWHYGYTF. DNA of the CDR3: TGTGCCAGCAGTATGGCCAGACAGGGATGGGGCTGGCACTATGGCTACACCTTC. This rearrangement joins TRBV28 to TRBJ1-2; TRBD1 agrees at 7 bases. The germline V gene encodes CDR1 MDHEN and CDR2 SYDVKM. The CDR3 spans 18 residues. Trimming removed 5 bases from V and 3 bases from J; junction bases left unmatched: 18.

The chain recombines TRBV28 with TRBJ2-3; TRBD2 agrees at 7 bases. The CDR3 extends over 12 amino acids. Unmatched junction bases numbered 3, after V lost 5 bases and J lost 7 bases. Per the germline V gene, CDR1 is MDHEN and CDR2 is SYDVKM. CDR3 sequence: CASSRAGNTQYF. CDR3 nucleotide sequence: TGTGCCAGCAGTCGAGCGGGGAATACGCAGTATTTT.

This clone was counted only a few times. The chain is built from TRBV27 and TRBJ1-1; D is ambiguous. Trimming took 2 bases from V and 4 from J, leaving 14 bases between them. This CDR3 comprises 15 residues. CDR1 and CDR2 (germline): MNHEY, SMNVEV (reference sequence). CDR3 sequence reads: CASSLAMSGSTEAFF. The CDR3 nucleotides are TGTGCCAGCAGTTTAGCGATGTCAGGTTCCACTGAAGCTTTCTTT.

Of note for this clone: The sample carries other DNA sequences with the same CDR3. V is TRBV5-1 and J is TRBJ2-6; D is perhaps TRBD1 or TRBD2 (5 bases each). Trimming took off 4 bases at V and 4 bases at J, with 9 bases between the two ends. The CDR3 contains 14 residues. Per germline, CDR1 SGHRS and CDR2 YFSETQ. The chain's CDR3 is CASSGGTGANVLTF. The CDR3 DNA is TGCGCCAGCAGCGGGGGTACAGGGGCCAACGTCCTGACTTTC.

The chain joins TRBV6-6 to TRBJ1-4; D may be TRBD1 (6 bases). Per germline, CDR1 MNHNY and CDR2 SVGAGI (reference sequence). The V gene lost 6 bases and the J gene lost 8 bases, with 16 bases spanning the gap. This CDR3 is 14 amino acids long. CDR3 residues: CASSKWGAGEKLFF. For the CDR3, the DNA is TGTGCCAGCAGCAAATGGGGGGCCGGCGAAAAACTGTTTTTT.

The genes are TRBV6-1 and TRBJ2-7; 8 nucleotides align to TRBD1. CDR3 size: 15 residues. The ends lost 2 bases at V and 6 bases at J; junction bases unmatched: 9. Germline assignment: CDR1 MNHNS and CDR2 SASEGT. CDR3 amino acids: CASSEIGQGAGEQYF. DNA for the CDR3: TGTGCCAGCAGTGAAATAGGGCAGGGGGCTGGCGAGCAGTACTTC.

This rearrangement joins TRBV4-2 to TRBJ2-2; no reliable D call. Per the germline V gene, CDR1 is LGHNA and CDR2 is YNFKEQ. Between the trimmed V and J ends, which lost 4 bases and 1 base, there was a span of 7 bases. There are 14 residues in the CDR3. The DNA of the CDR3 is TGTGCCAGCAGCCCAGAGGAGAACACCGGGGAGCTGTTTTTT. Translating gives CASSPEENTGELFF.

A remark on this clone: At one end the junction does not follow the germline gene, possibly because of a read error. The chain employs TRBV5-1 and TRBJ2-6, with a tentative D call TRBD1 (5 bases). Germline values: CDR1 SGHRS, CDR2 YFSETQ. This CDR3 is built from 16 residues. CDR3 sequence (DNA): TGCGCCAGCAGCTTGGCCTTGAGTACTGGGGCCAACGCCCTGACTTTC. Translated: CASSLALSTGANALTF.